The rows below give T cell receptor beta chains drawn from one sample of a study of graft-versus-host responses after intestinal transplantation. TCRdb keeps only in-frame clones here, not all; method: immunoSEQ multiplex PCR. Of approximately 74,000 clones in the sample, roughly 90% were seen once. The input for sequencing was PBMCs, taken 98 days after intestinal transplantation. The source of these receptors is a human patient who received an intestinal transplant, so some T cells may come from the graft donor. The CDR3 runs from the conserved cysteine through the conserved F or W. The order of the fields is J gene, D gene, clone size, V gene, CDR3 DNA, CDR3 protein. The D gene is left open where the match is weak. Clone size is given for some rows only: seen once, a few or many times, or a class if the clone is expanded.

J gene: TRBJ1-6; D gene: TRBD1; clone size: NA; V gene: TRBV2; CDR3 DNA: TGTGCCAGCAGTAGACAGGGAACACCAAATAATTCACCCCTCCACTTT; CDR3 protein: CASSRQGTPNNSPLHF
J gene: TRBJ1-1; D gene: NA; clone size: NA; V gene: TRBV6-1; CDR3 DNA: TGTGCCAGCAGTGAAGTGGTGGGGGCGGTGGCTTTCTTT; CDR3 protein: CASSEVVGAVAFF
J gene: TRBJ2-3; D gene: TRBD2; clone size: NA; V gene: TRBV2; CDR3 DNA: TGTGCCAGCAGTGATCCACGGCTAGCGGGGGAAAACACAGATACGCAGTATTTT; CDR3 protein: CASSDPRLAGENTDTQYF
J gene: TRBJ2-1; D gene: TRBD1; clone size: once; V gene: TRBV5-1; CDR3 DNA: TGCGCCAGCAGCCTCGGAAACAGGGGCTCCTACAATGAGCAGTTCTTC; CDR3 protein: CASSLGNRGSYNEQFF
J gene: TRBJ2-5; D gene: TRBD2; clone size: NA; V gene: TRBV29-1; CDR3 DNA: TGCAGCGCTTCTAAGGGACTAGCGGGGGGGATGGGAGAGACCCAGTACTTC; CDR3 protein: CSASKGLAGGMGETQYF
J gene: TRBJ1-2; D gene: NA; clone size: NA; V gene: TRBV6-5; CDR3 DNA: TGTGCCAGCAGTGAAGAGTCGAGGTTGGGGGGCTACACCTTC; CDR3 protein: CASSEESRLGGYTF
J gene: TRBJ2-7; D gene: NA; clone size: NA; V gene: TRBV19; CDR3 DNA: TGTGCCAGTGGGGACAAGAGCTACGAGCAGTACTTC; CDR3 protein: CASGDKSYEQYF
J gene: TRBJ1-2; D gene: NA; clone size: once; V gene: TRBV29-1; CDR3 DNA: TGCAGCGTTGAAGTGGGTCGGGGGAATGGCTACACCTTC; CDR3 protein: CSVEVGRGNGYTF
J gene: TRBJ2-1; D gene: TRBD2; clone size: NA; V gene: TRBV20-1; CDR3 DNA: TGCAGTGCCGGGACTAGCAGTGAGCAGTTCTTC; CDR3 protein: CSAGTSSEQFF
J gene: TRBJ2-2; D gene: NA; clone size: NA; V gene: TRBV5-1; CDR3 DNA: TGCGCCAGCAGCTTGGCGGCAGGCTGGGTCACCGGGGAGCTGTTTTTT; CDR3 protein: CASSLAAGWVTGELFF
J gene: TRBJ1-4; D gene: TRBD1; clone size: NA; V gene: TRBV11-2; CDR3 DNA: TGTGCCAGCAGCATCACGGACAGGACCTATGAAAAACTGTTTTTT; CDR3 protein: CASSITDRTYEKLFF
J gene: TRBJ2-7; D gene: TRBD1; clone size: NA; V gene: TRBV7-9; CDR3 DNA: TGTGCCAGCAGTCCCGCGCTTTGGGACAGCATGTACTTC; CDR3 protein: CASSPALWDSMYF
J gene: TRBJ2-2; D gene: NA; clone size: few; V gene: TRBV6-1; CDR3 DNA: TGTGCCAGCGAGACCGGGACGACTACCGGGGAGCTGTTTTTT; CDR3 protein: CASETGTTTGELFF
J gene: TRBJ1-1; D gene: NA; clone size: once; V gene: TRBV7-9; CDR3 DNA: TGTGCCAGCAGCAAAACAGGGTCTGAAGCTTTCTTT; CDR3 protein: CASSKTGSEAFF
J gene: TRBJ2-3; D gene: TRBD2; clone size: NA; V gene: TRBV30; CDR3 DNA: TGTGCCTGGAATAGCGGGGTGGGGACAGATACGCAGTATTTT; CDR3 protein: CAWNSGVGTDTQYF
J gene: TRBJ1-1; D gene: NA; clone size: NA; V gene: TRBV20-1; CDR3 DNA: TGCAGTGCTAGCAGTAGCGCTGAAGCTTTCTTT; CDR3 protein: CSASSSAEAFF
J gene: TRBJ1-1; D gene: NA; clone size: NA; V gene: TRBV2; CDR3 DNA: TGTGCCAGCAGTGACCTACCAGGGCCGAACACTGAAGCTTTCTTT; CDR3 protein: CASSDLPGPNTEAFF
J gene: TRBJ2-5; D gene: TRBD2; clone size: NA; V gene: TRBV6-5; CDR3 DNA: TGTGCCAGCAGCCTAGCGGGGGGGCGGGAGACCCAGTACTTC; CDR3 protein: CASSLAGGRETQYF
J gene: TRBJ2-7; D gene: NA; clone size: NA; V gene: TRBV19; CDR3 DNA: TGTGCCAGTAGTATCGGCAGGGCCTACGAGCAGTACTTC; CDR3 protein: CASSIGRAYEQYF
J gene: TRBJ1-5; D gene: NA; clone size: NA; V gene: TRBV18; CDR3 DNA: TGTGCCAGCTCATTCCAGGGATCACAGCCCCAGCATTTT; CDR3 protein: CASSFQGSQPQHF
J gene: TRBJ1-3; D gene: NA; clone size: NA; V gene: TRBV28; CDR3 DNA: TGTGCCAGCAGTTTGGACGGGGGCTTGTACTCTGGAAACACCATATATTTT; CDR3 protein: CASSLDGGLYSGNTIYF
J gene: TRBJ2-7; D gene: NA; clone size: NA; V gene: TRBV7-8; CDR3 DNA: TGTGCCAGCAGCTTTCTTATCGGTGGTTGGGAGGATGGGGCCCCTAACGAGCAGTACTTC; CDR3 protein: CASSFLIGGWEDGAPNEQYF
J gene: TRBJ2-7; D gene: NA; clone size: NA; V gene: TRBV23-1; CDR3 DNA: TGCGCCAGCAGTCAATCGGGGGGAAACGAGCAGTACTTC; CDR3 protein: CASSQSGGNEQYF
J gene: TRBJ1-5; D gene: NA; clone size: NA; V gene: TRBV4-2; CDR3 DNA: TGTGCCAGCAGCCAAGATCGGGGGAATCAGCCCCAGCATTTT; CDR3 protein: CASSQDRGNQPQHF
J gene: TRBJ2-1; D gene: NA; clone size: NA; V gene: TRBV27; CDR3 DNA: TGTGCCAGCAGTTTATCCCCTGGACCATTCTCCTACAATGAGCAGTTCTTC; CDR3 protein: CASSLSPGPFSYNEQFF
J gene: TRBJ2-2; D gene: NA; clone size: NA; V gene: TRBV6-1; CDR3 DNA: TGTGCCAGCAGCTCGGGACAGAACACCGGGGAGCTGTTTTTT; CDR3 protein: CASSSGQNTGELFF
J gene: TRBJ2-2; D gene: NA; clone size: NA; V gene: TRBV7-6; CDR3 DNA: TGTGCCAGCAGCTTAAATATCGGGAGCGGCGGGGAGCTGTTTTTT; CDR3 protein: CASSLNIGSGGELFF
J gene: TRBJ1-5; D gene: TRBD1; clone size: NA; V gene: TRBV2; CDR3 DNA: TGTGCCAGCAGCTACGGACAGGCGTTTAGCAATCAGCCCCAGCATTTT; CDR3 protein: CASSYGQAFSNQPQHF
J gene: TRBJ1-5; D gene: NA; clone size: NA; V gene: TRBV9; CDR3 DNA: TGTGCCAGCAGCGCCAACTTTATCTGGACAAGAAGCAATCAGCCCCAGCATTTT; CDR3 protein: CASSANFIWTRSNQPQHF
J gene: TRBJ2-7; D gene: NA; clone size: NA; V gene: TRBV11-2; CDR3 DNA: TGTGCCAGCACCTACAAGGGAGGAGGGGACTACGAGCAGTACTTC; CDR3 protein: CASTYKGGGDYEQYF
J gene: TRBJ1-3; D gene: NA; clone size: NA; V gene: TRBV4-1; CDR3 DNA: TGCGCCAGCAGCCAAGCTGGGGGTCGCGGAAACACCATATATTTT; CDR3 protein: CASSQAGGRGNTIYF
J gene: TRBJ1-1; D gene: NA; clone size: NA; V gene: TRBV19; CDR3 DNA: TGTGCCAGTAGTTCCGGCGCGGGGCCGGGGACTGAAGCTTTCTTT; CDR3 protein: CASSSGAGPGTEAFF
J gene: TRBJ2-1; D gene: NA; clone size: NA; V gene: TRBV6-5; CDR3 DNA: TGTGCCAGCAGTTCCCCGGGACGGAACTACAATGAGCAGTTCTTC; CDR3 protein: CASSSPGRNYNEQFF
J gene: TRBJ2-7; D gene: TRBD2; clone size: NA; V gene: TRBV4-1; CDR3 DNA: TGCGCCAGCAGCCAAGAAATTAGCGGGACCTACGAGCAGTACTTC; CDR3 protein: CASSQEISGTYEQYF
J gene: TRBJ2-7; D gene: TRBD1; clone size: NA; V gene: TRBV13; CDR3 DNA: TGTGCCAGCAGCCCGAGGACAGGACTCCTGCCCTACGAGCAGTACTTC; CDR3 protein: CASSPRTGLLPYEQYF
J gene: TRBJ2-2; D gene: TRBD2; clone size: once; V gene: TRBV2; CDR3 DNA: TGTGCCAGCAGTGAAGGACTAGCGGGAGGGCCAAGCACCGGGGAGCTGTTTTTT; CDR3 protein: CASSEGLAGGPSTGELFF
J gene: TRBJ1-5; D gene: NA; clone size: NA; V gene: TRBV27; CDR3 DNA: TGTGCCAGCAGCCCACGGAGTCAGCCCCAGCATTTT; CDR3 protein: CASSPRSQPQHF
J gene: TRBJ1-1; D gene: NA; clone size: NA; V gene: TRBV11-2; CDR3 DNA: TGTGCCAGCAGCTCGAATTACGGGGGTAGCACTGAAGCTTTCTTT; CDR3 protein: CASSSNYGGSTEAFF
J gene: TRBJ2-3; D gene: NA; clone size: few; V gene: TRBV6-1; CDR3 DNA: TGTGCCAGCAGTGGCGGGCCGACAGATACGCAGTATTTT; CDR3 protein: CASSGGPTDTQYF
J gene: TRBJ1-1; D gene: NA; clone size: NA; V gene: TRBV9; CDR3 DNA: TGTGCCAGCAGCGTACAACAGGGAATGAACACTGAAGCTTTCTTT; CDR3 protein: CASSVQQGMNTEAFF
J gene: TRBJ1-2; D gene: NA; clone size: NA; V gene: TRBV6-5; CDR3 DNA: TGTGCCAGCAGTTACTCGAGGGACACCTATGGCTACACCTTC; CDR3 protein: CASSYSRDTYGYTF
J gene: TRBJ1-1; D gene: NA; clone size: NA; V gene: TRBV4-1; CDR3 DNA: TGCGCCAGCAGCCAAGGACGGTTGAACACTGAAGCTTTCTTT; CDR3 protein: CASSQGRLNTEAFF
J gene: TRBJ2-2; D gene: NA; clone size: NA; V gene: TRBV28; CDR3 DNA: TGTGCCAGCAGCTCCCAGGTCGGCACTGGGGAGCTGTTTTTT; CDR3 protein: CASSSQVGTGELFF